This TCR beta chain originates from a study of T cells in Graves' hyperthyroidism and ophthalmopathy. Overall study findings and caveats: Most expanded thyroid clonotypes above 0.001 also appeared in blood.

This CDR3 comprises 17 residues. V was pared by 2 bases and J by 6 bases, with 19 bases between. Germline V gene data show CDR1 as MNHNS and CDR2 as SASEGT. Diagnosing involved the use of clinical symptoms, serum thyroxine and TRAb, thyroid ultrasound and orbital computed tomography. There are many counts of this clonotype. Its specificity is unknown. Amplification yielded TCR beta CDR3 regions, with RNA transcripts as the source. The HTBI primer set drove a first-round RT-PCR of the TCR CDR3. Via MiXCR, TCRdb re-called the multiplex PCR reads, giving one row per CDR3 protein. The table shows 450,000 to 600,000 distinct CDR3 sequences, with around 15% occurring only once.

This rearrangement joins TRBV6-1 to TRBJ1-4, with D perhaps matching TRBD1 (6 bases). The sequenced material came from blood. The sequence derives from a woman aged 40 to 50 with Graves' hyperthyroidism. Here the CDR3 DNA reads TGTGCCAGCAGTGAAACCCCCTCCGGGGGCGGCTATGAAAAACTGTTTTTT. Translation gives CASSETPSGGGYEKLFF.